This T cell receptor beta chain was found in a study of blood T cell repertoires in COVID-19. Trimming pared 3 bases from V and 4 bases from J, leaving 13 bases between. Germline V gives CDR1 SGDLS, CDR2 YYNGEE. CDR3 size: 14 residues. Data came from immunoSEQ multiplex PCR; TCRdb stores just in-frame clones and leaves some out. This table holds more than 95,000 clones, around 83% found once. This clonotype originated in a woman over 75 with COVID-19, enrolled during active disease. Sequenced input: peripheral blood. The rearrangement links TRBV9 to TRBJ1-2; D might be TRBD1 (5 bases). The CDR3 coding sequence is TGTGCCAGCAGCGAGGGCGCGGGGGGCTATGGCTACACCTTC. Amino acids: CASSEGAGGYGYTF.